The 2 T cell receptor beta chains below all came from one sample that was sequenced in a study of shared clonotypes between healthy human individuals. Libraries were prepared by immunoSEQ multiplex PCR; TCRdb keeps only in-frame clonotypes and omits some of them. The sample lists approximately 2.4 million clones, approximately 96% seen once, with more than 0.1% in the top ten. Sequenced sample: naive CD4+ T cells sorted from blood. The subset here: CD45RA+ positively selected. Receptors originate from a man aged 18 to 30 in good health.

The genes are TRBV19 and TRBJ2-5, with 12 positions matching TRBD2. V lost 3 bases and J lost 3; bases outside the gene matches: 2. Germline values: CDR1 LNHDA, CDR2 SQIVND (reference sequence). The CDR3 is 15 residues long. The CDR3 is CASSIRLAGEETQYF. In DNA, the CDR3 is TGTGCCAGTAGTATCCGACTAGCGGGGGAAGAGACCCAGTACTTC.

J is TRBJ1-5 and V is TRBV6-1; D not certain. Trimming removed 4 bases from V and 0 bases from J, with 16 bases in between. Germline lookup yields CDR1 MNHNS and CDR2 SASEGT. The CDR3 contains 17 residues. This chain's CDR3 is CASSVSKADYSNQPQHF. Written as DNA, the CDR3 is TGTGCCAGCAGTGTGAGTAAGGCGGACTATAGCAATCAGCCCCAGCATTTT.